The 18 T cell receptor beta chains listed next were all sequenced from one sample in a study of PD-1 blockade in classical Hodgkin lymphoma (TCRdb year 2020). What this sample's time point label stands for: cycle 4 day 1 (C4D1), after six to seven weeks of nivolumab. Relapse after autologous stem cell transplantation had occurred in all trial patients, and cohorts A, B and C were distinguished by prior brentuximab vedotin exposure. A Miltenyi CD4+ T cell isolation kit was used for magnetic negative selection to purify CD4+ T cells from thawed PBMCs. Libraries came from the immunoSEQ multiplex PCR assay. Drawn from immuneACCESS, this table holds only the in-frame rearrangements with V and J called that TCRdb kept. Clones are partly lost; checked studies trace under half to an unresolved V gene and leave the rest unexplained. Here the sample has 25,000 to 35,000 clones; roughly 80% occur a single time. The ten largest clones add up to 0.5% to 0.7% of the sample.

This specimen was CD4+ T cells from blood, taken before the fourth cycle of nivolumab. These receptors came from a human donor with classical Hodgkin lymphoma.

V gene TRBV10-3 combines with J gene TRBJ1-5, with D tentatively TRBD1 (6 bases). CDR3 length equals 15 residues. The germline V gene encodes CDR1 ENHRY and CDR2 SYGVKD. V was clipped by 0 bases and J by 6 bases, with 12 bases between them. CDR3 sequence reads: CAISESKGGGQPQHF. CDR3 coding DNA: TGTGCCATCAGTGAGTCAAAAGGGGGGGGTCAGCCCCAGCATTTT.

V and J are TRBV5-4 and TRBJ1-1, with 7 bases identical to TRBD1. The junction had 4 bases not matched to a gene; V was cut back by 2 bases and J by 3 bases. This CDR3 has 14 residues. Germline assignment: CDR1 SGHNT and CDR2 YYREEE (reference sequence). Here the CDR3 reads CASSFNRGDTEAFF. The CDR3 bases are TGTGCCAGCAGCTTCAACAGGGGTGACACTGAAGCTTTCTTT.

The chain links TRBV4-2 to TRBJ1-2, with 7 bases aligning to TRBD1. Germline trimming cut 0 bases from V and 4 bases from J; bases unmatched to any gene: 8. This CDR3 is built from 16 residues. In germline, CDR1 is LGHNA, CDR2 YNFKEQ. For the CDR3, the DNA is TGTGCCAGCAGCCAAGATCAAGGGGGGACAGTCTATGGCTACACCTTC. This encodes CASSQDQGGTVYGYTF.

This clone came up a few times. The V call is TRBV29-1, the J call TRBJ1-2; TRBD1 agrees at 9 bases. V trimming: 4 bases; J trimming: 5 bases; junction bases outside the gene matches: 5. CDR1 is SQVTM, CDR2 ANQGSEA, per germline. The CDR3 is made up of 13 amino acids. The CDR3 sequence is CSVAQGAPYGYTF. CDR3 bases: TGCAGCGTTGCACAGGGGGCGCCGTATGGCTACACCTTC.

The gene calls are TRBV2 and TRBJ2-6; D is undetermined. This CDR3 region has 17 residues. Between the trimmed V and J ends, which lost 8 bases and 2 bases, there was a span of 19 bases. Germline lookup yields CDR1 SNHLY and CDR2 FYNNEI. CDR3: CASCDHLSPPGANVLTF. CDR3 DNA sequence: TGTGCCAGCTGCGACCACCTTAGCCCGCCTGGGGCCAACGTCCTGACTTTC.

This rearrangement joins TRBV6-5 to TRBJ1-5; D is possibly TRBD1 (6 bases). From germline, CDR1 is MNHEY and CDR2 SVGAGI. V lost 0 bases, J lost 5 bases, and 11 bases lay in between. There are 15 residues in the CDR3. CDR3 nucleotides: TGTGCCAGCAGTTACTCCGGCAGGGGCGATCAGCCCCAGCATTTT. Its protein is CASSYSGRGDQPQHF.

The genes are TRBV7-8 and TRBJ1-3; maybe TRBD1 (5 bases). Germline CDR1 and CDR2: SGHVS and FQNEAQ. V lost 0 bases, J lost 0 bases, and 9 bases lay in between. The CDR3 spans 16 residues. CDR3 sequence: CASSLAGTLSGNTIYF. The DNA of the CDR3 is TGTGCCAGCAGCTTAGCCGGGACCCTCTCTGGAAACACCATATATTTT.

V usage is TRBV19 and J usage is TRBJ2-7, with TRBD1 matching over 10 bases. This CDR3 comprises 15 residues. V lost 7 bases and J lost 2; bases outside the gene matches: 8. Germline CDR1 and CDR2: LNHDA and SQIVND (reference sequence). The CDR3 sequence is CASKPRGQGTYEQYF. The CDR3 nucleotides are TGTGCCAGTAAGCCAAGGGGACAGGGGACCTACGAGCAGTACTTC. Drawing the rest from reference TRBV19 and TRBJ2-7, the complete variable domain is DGGITQSPKYLFRKEGQNVTLSCEQNLNHDAMYWYRQDPGQGLRLIYYSQIVNDFQKGDIAEGYSVSREKKESFPLTVTSAQKNPTAFYLCASKPRGQGTYEQYFGPGTRLTVT.

This clone was detected only once. This chain links TRBV6-4 with TRBJ2-1; TRBD2 might be the D (6 bases). The length of the CDR3 is 14 residues. Germline assignment: CDR1 MRHNA and CDR2 SNTAGT. V was pared by 8 bases and J by 9 bases, with 20 bases between. CDR3: CASGGELGSPEQFF. As DNA, the CDR3 is TGTGCCAGCGGGGGAGAGCTCGGGAGCCCTGAGCAGTTCTTC.

The rearrangement joins TRBV7-2 to TRBJ2-5, with TRBD2 as a possible D gene (5 bases). The CDR3 loop spans 16 amino acids. Germline loops: CDR1 SGHTA, CDR2 FQGNSA. Trimming took 1 base from V and 5 from J, leaving 17 bases between them. The CDR3 loop reads CASSLGGSRVRETQYF. CDR3 sequence (DNA): TGTGCCAGCAGCTTAGGTGGCTCGAGGGTGCGGGAGACCCAGTACTTC.

The chain couples TRBV7-2 to TRBJ1-1, with D unresolved. Trimming left V 8 bases short and J 1 base short, with 11 bases between. CDR3 length: 13 amino acids. CDR1 and CDR2 (germline): SGHTA, FQGNSA. In DNA, the CDR3 is TGTGCCAGCGGTGGACTTGGGAACACTGAAGCTTTCTTT. This sequence encodes CASGGLGNTEAFF.

The chain employs TRBV10-3 and TRBJ1-5; D might be TRBD1 (6 bases). The germline V gene has CDR1 ENHRY and CDR2 SYGVKD. There are 13 residues in the CDR3. V shed 10 bases and J shed 6 bases, with 16 bases lying between them. CDR3 in amino acids: CATTYREGQPQHF. The CDR3 bases are TGTGCCACGACCTACAGGGAAGGTCAGCCCCAGCATTTT.

This chain connects TRBV4-1 to TRBJ1-1; D is unclear. CDR1 and CDR2 from the germline V gene are MGHRA and YSYEKL. Between the trimmed V and J ends, which lost 3 bases and 1 base, there was a span of 9 bases. CDR3 length: 14 residues. Written as DNA, the CDR3 is TGCGCCAGCAGCCATCGAGACTGGAACACTGAAGCTTTCTTT. It specifies CASSHRDWNTEAFF.

The chain employs TRBV9 and TRBJ2-5, with 7 bases that match TRBD1. The V and J ends lost 3 bases and 4 bases, in that order; junction bases with no gene match: 9. This CDR3 comprises 15 residues. Germline lookup yields CDR1 SGDLS and CDR2 YYNGEE. DNA of the CDR3: TGTGCCAGCAGCGCGCGGACAGGCGGTGTAGAGACCCAGTACTTC. Encoded protein: CASSARTGGVETQYF.

The chain recombines TRBV6-5 with TRBJ2-3, with TRBD1 matching over 8 bases. CDR1 is MNHEY, CDR2 SVGAGI, per germline. The V segment lost 6 bases and the J segment 4 bases; nucleotides outside the gene matches: 6. The CDR3 has 14 residues. CDR3 region: CASSWTGYPDTQYF. The CDR3, as DNA: TGTGCCAGCAGCTGGACAGGGTACCCAGATACGCAGTATTTT.

This clone showed up just a few times. This CDR3 reads CASGGGNYGYTF. The CDR3 DNA reads TGTGCCAGCGGCGGGGGGAACTATGGCTACACCTTC. The V call is TRBV28, the J call TRBJ1-2; maybe TRBD1 (5 bases). V dropped 8 bases and J dropped 2 bases, with 9 bases sitting between them. This CDR3 spans 12 amino acids. Germline assignment: CDR1 MDHEN and CDR2 SYDVKM.

The chain is built from TRBV5-4 and TRBJ1-1, with D unclear. Trimming took 2 bases from V and 0 from J, leaving 11 bases between them. The length of the CDR3 is 15 residues. The germline CDR1 and CDR2 sequences are SGHNT and YYREEE (reference sequence). The DNA for the CDR3 is TGTGCCAGCAGCTTCCCTGGTTACATGAACACTGAAGCTTTCTTT. It specifies CASSFPGYMNTEAFF.

The rearrangement uses TRBV10-3 and TRBJ2-3; TRBD1 aligns across 9 bases. The CDR3 totals 13 residues. Germline assignment: CDR1 ENHRY and CDR2 SYGVKD. J lost 4 bases, V lost 5 bases, and 1 base had no gene match. The DNA for the CDR3 is TGTGCCATCAGTCGGACAGGGGCAGATACGCAGTATTTT. Protein: CAISRTGADTQYF.